The source of this TCR beta chain is a study of early T cells in non-severe SARS-CoV-2 infection (dated by TCRdb to the early 2020s). Some background on the complete study: Bulk RNA from unsorted whole blood was used for TCR sequencing, so alpha and beta chains could not be paired. Study-level results and caveats: VDJdb matching was skewed toward anti-spike CD8 responses, so virus-specific expansions were likely underestimated and private and CD4 specificities were missed.

A case-control design nested within a healthcare worker cohort in London, UK, was used, with weekly nasopharyngeal swab PCR tests and blood sampling performed. Between 23 and 31 March 2020, the week of the UK lockdown, healthcare workers were enrolled and then followed up weekly for as long as 16 weeks. Libraries were constructed by 5' RACE. Sequencing instrument: NextSeq 500. Unique molecular identifiers were attached to individual cDNA molecules in the TCR library protocol so that sequencing error and PCR bias could be corrected. Both TCR alpha and beta chains were sequenced, and tight co-correlation was observed between alpha and beta sequence abundances in each sample. On the study's bioinformatics: Decombinator V4 was used to annotate the V gene, J gene and CDR3 of the TCR sequences. TCRs were defined as expanded if a significant change between any two time points was detected under a Poisson model with p below 0.0001. TCR abundances were normalised to the total number of TCRs sequenced per sample and expressed as counts per million. MAIT TCRs were defined by TRAV1-2 paired with TRAJ12, TRAJ20 or TRAJ33, and iNKT TCRs by TRAV10 paired with TRAJ18. VDJdb, accessed on 1 November 2021, was searched for TCRs annotated for CMV, EBV and SARS-CoV-2, and TCRs annotated for more than one antigen were excluded. TCRdb reworked the public reads: Q25 trimming with fastp, MiXCR clone assembly, productive beta chains retained. Each record represents a unique CDR3 protein, reported with the most common genes and DNA among its rows. The authors' filters were not applied to this entry. This sample holds 95,000 to 110,000 distinct CDR3 sequences; around 10% were observed only once. The leading ten clones occupy roughly 7.1% of the sample.

At least ten counts were recorded for this clonotype. Its target antigen remains unknown. No much larger clonotype is one base removed from it; base qualities were not supplied. The CDR3 sequence holds 15 residues, the cysteine and phenylalanine included. The DNA shown is the 45-base CDR3, in frame from base 1. The junction shows trimming of 2 bases on V and 4 bases on J, plus 18 bases between the germline ends. CDR1 and CDR2, per the germline V gene (reference sequence), are DFQATT and SNEGSKA. Sequenced sample: whole blood. The receptor comes from an adult who was a healthcare worker with PCR-confirmed SARS-CoV-2 infection or an uninfected control (not recorded which). The chain is assembled from TRBV20-1 and TRBJ2-7, with the D call perhaps TRBD1 or TRBD2, as 6 bases match in each case. The DNA is as follows: TGCAGTGCTAGAAATGGGCGGAGGGGGAAGTACGAGCAGTACTTC. This codes for CSARNGRRGKYEQYF.